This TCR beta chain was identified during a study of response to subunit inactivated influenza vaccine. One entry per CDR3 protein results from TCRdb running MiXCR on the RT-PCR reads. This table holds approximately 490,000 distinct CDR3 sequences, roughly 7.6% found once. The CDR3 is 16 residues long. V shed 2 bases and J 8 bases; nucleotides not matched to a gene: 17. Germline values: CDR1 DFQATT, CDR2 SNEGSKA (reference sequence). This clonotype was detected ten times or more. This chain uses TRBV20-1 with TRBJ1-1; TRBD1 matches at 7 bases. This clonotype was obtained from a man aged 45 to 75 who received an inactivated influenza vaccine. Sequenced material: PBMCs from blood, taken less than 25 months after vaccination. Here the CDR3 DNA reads TGCAGTGCTAGACAGGGGGGACGGCGGTTGGGCTTCGAAGCTTTCTTT. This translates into CSARQGGRRLGFEAFF.